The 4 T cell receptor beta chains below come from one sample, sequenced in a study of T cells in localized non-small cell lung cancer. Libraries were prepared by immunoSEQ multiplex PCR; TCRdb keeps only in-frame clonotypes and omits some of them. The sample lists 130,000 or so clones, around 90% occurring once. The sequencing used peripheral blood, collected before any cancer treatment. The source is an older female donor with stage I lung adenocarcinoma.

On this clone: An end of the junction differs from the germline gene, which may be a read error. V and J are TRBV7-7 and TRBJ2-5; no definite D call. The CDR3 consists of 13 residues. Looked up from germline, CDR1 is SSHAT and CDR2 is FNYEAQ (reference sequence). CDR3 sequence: CASSLNRVETQYF. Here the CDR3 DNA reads TGTGCTAGCAGTCTAAATAGGGTTGAGACCCAGTACTTC.

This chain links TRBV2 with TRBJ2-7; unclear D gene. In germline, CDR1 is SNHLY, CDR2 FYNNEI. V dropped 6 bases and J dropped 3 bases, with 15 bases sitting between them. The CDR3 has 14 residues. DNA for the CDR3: TGTGCCAGCAGCCCCGTGTGGTCTGACTACGAGCAGTACTTC. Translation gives CASSPVWSDYEQYF.

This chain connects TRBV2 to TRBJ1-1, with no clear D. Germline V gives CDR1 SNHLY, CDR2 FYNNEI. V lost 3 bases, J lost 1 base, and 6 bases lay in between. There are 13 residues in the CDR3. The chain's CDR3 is CASSDRANTEAFF. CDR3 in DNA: TGTGCCAGCAGTGATAGGGCGAACACTGAAGCTTTCTTT.

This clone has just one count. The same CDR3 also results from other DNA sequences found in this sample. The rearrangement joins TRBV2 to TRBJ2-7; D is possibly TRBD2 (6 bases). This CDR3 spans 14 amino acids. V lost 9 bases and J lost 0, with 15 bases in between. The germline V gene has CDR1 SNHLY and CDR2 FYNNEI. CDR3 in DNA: TGTGCCAGTCGGGGGTCGGGGAGCTCCTACGAGCAGTACTTC. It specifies CASRGSGSSYEQYF. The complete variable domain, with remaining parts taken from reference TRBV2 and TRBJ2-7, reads EPEVTQTPSHQVTQMGQEVILRCVPISNHLYFYWYRQILGQKVEFLVSFYNNEISEKSEIFDDQFSVERPDGSNFTLKIRSTKLEDSAMYFCASRGSGSSYEQYFGPGTRLTVT.